The 14 T cell receptor beta chains below all came from one sample that was sequenced in a study of glioma-infiltrating T cells. TCR alpha and beta CDR3 regions were amplified from RNA using iRepertoire nested multiplex PCR. MiXCR was run by TCRdb on the multiplex PCR reads, yielding one entry per CDR3 protein. The sample lists around 190,000 distinct CDR3 sequences; approximately 30% were seen once. Input material: glioma tissue, nonneoplastic brain tissue, or PBMCs (not recorded which). These receptors were obtained from a human donor with low-grade glioma or glioblastoma, undergoing nonglioma brain surgery, or in good health (not recorded which).

The table lists this clonotype with many counts. The CDR3, as DNA: TGCAGCGTTGTTACTAGTTTTGGCACAGATACGCAGTATTTT. Translating it yields CSVVTSFGTDTQYF. This chain uses TRBV29-1 with TRBJ2-3; D is possibly TRBD2 (5 bases). Trimming cost V 4 bases and J 1 base, with 12 bases left between them. Germline CDR1 and CDR2: SQVTM and ANQGSEA. This CDR3 is 14 amino acids long.

This chain joins TRBV4-2 and TRBJ1-2, with a possible D match to TRBD1 (6 bases). From germline, CDR1 is LGHNA and CDR2 YNFKEQ. The V gene lost 0 bases and the J gene lost 4 bases, with 12 bases spanning the gap. CDR3 length: 15 amino acids. This CDR3 is CASSQDSGAIYGYTF. The CDR3 DNA sequence: TGTGCCAGCAGCCAAGATTCGGGGGCGATCTATGGCTACACCTTC.

A word on this clonotype: This may be a read error, as it is one base from a much larger clone. This sequence joins TRBV19 and TRBJ2-1; D might be TRBD1 (5 bases). Germline loops: CDR1 LNHDA, CDR2 SQIVND (reference sequence). The CDR3 is 14 amino acids. The CDR3 is CATTSGAGYNGQFF. The CDR3 bases are TGTGCCACTACAAGTGGGGCCGGCTACAATGGGCAGTTCTTC.

This clonotype was found many times. The rearrangement links TRBV6-5 to TRBJ2-7; D is perhaps TRBD1 (5 bases). The V end was cut by 0 bases, the J end by 3 bases, with 12 bases between. The CDR3 is 15 amino acids. Germline V lookup: CDR1 MNHEY, CDR2 SVGAGI. The CDR3 sequence: CASSYSGQGNYEQYF. Here the CDR3 DNA reads TGTGCCAGCAGTTACTCAGGCCAGGGTAACTACGAGCAGTACTTC.

To note about this clonotype: A read error is likely, as this CDR3 ends without the conserved phenylalanine or tryptophan. This sequence joins TRBV6-5 and TRBJ2-7; D unresolved. V shed 5 bases and J shed 3 bases, with 11 bases lying between them. This CDR3 has 13 residues. Germline CDR1 is MNHEY and CDR2 is SVGAGI. CDR3: CASSAAVDYEQYL. The CDR3 bases are TGTGCCAGCAGTGCGGCAGTGGACTACGAGCAGTACCTC.

Ten or more counts support this clonotype. The chain joins TRBV6-2 or TRBV6-3 to TRBJ2-1; TRBD2 matches 12 bases. After removal of 6 bases from V and 0 bases from J, the junction contained 9 bases not matched to a gene. Germline loops: CDR1 MNHEY, CDR2 SVGEGT. This CDR3 region has 18 residues. CDR3 in DNA: TGTGCCAGCAGGACGACTAGCGGGAGACCTTCCTCCTACAATGAGCAGTTCTTC. Translation gives CASRTTSGRPSSYNEQFF.

The gene calls are TRBV20-1 and TRBJ2-1; tentative D call: TRBD1 (5 bases). This CDR3 has 11 residues. Germline-derived CDR1 and CDR2 are DFQATT and SNEGSKA (reference sequence). Trimming pared 8 bases from V and 4 bases from J, leaving 9 bases between. The chain's CDR3 is CSSDRYNEQFF. The CDR3 bases are TGCAGTTCCGACAGATACAATGAGCAGTTCTTC.

This clonotype has at least ten counts. V is TRBV6-1 and J is TRBJ2-1; 8 bases match TRBD2. The CDR3 extends over 14 amino acids. V was clipped by 6 bases and J by 2 bases; unmatched bases: 3. CDR1 MNHNS and CDR2 SASEGT come from the germline V gene. The CDR3 spells CASSLAGTYNEQFF. CDR3 in DNA: TGTGCCAGCAGCCTAGCGGGCACCTACAATGAGCAGTTCTTC.

This clonotype was seen repeatedly, ten times or more. The V gene is TRBV4-1, the J gene TRBJ1-4; D remains ambiguous. CDR1 and CDR2 from the germline V gene are MGHRA and YSYEKL. The CDR3 extends over 14 amino acids. With 1 base removed from V and 7 bases from J, the gap between germline ends came to 10 bases. In DNA form, the CDR3 reads TGCGCCAGCAGCCAAGGGGGAGAGGGTGAAAAACTGTTTTTT. It yields the protein CASSQGGEGEKLFF.

For this clonotype: Since the CDR3 does not end with the conserved phenylalanine or tryptophan, this likely comes from a read error. The gene calls are TRBV6-2 or TRBV6-3 and TRBJ1-1; D gene unclear. Trimming cost V 2 bases and J 2 bases, with 21 bases left between them. This CDR3 spans 18 amino acids. Germline CDR1 and CDR2: MNHEY and SVGEGT. The CDR3 here is CASSYESTGYWVNTEAFS. CDR3 DNA sequence: TGTGCCAGCAGTTACGAAAGTACGGGTTATTGGGTTAACACTGAAGCTTTCTCT.

Turning to this clonotype: The junction departs from germline at one end; a sequencing error may be responsible. This chain uses TRBV15 with TRBJ1-1, with D unresolved. The germline CDR1 and CDR2 sequences are LNHNV and YYDKDF (reference sequence). This CDR3 region has 14 residues. Here the CDR3 reads CATSRETPRTEAFF. The CDR3 DNA is TGTGCCACAAGCAGAGAAACCCCGCGTACTGAAGCTTTCTTT. Using reference TRBV15 and TRBJ1-1 for the parts outside the CDR3, the full variable domain is DAMVIQNPRYQVTQFGKPVTLSCSQTLNHNVMYWYQQKSSQAPKLLFHYYDKDFNNEADTPDNFQSRRPNTSFCFLDIRSPGLGDTAMYLCATSRETPRTEAFFGQGTRLTVV.

Many counts were recorded for this clonotype. The rearrangement joins TRBV2 to TRBJ1-2, with D unclear. V shed 4 bases and J shed 6 bases, with 15 bases lying between them. Looked up from germline, CDR1 is SNHLY and CDR2 is FYNNEI. CDR3 length: 14 amino acids. As DNA, the CDR3 is TGTGCCAGCAGTGTGTGGAAGGAAAGCGATGGCTACACCTTC. Encoded protein: CASSVWKESDGYTF.

The table lists this clonotype with a few counts. The chain has TRBV5-1 and TRBJ1-4, with 8 bases matching TRBD1. CDR1 is SGHRS, CDR2 YFSETQ, per germline. This CDR3 has 16 residues. The V gene end was trimmed by 2 bases and the J gene end by 8 bases; junction bases not matched to a gene: 11. The CDR3 loop reads CASSFSRQGREEKLFF. For the CDR3, the DNA is TGCGCCAGCAGCTTCTCTCGACAGGGGCGGGAAGAAAAACTGTTTTTT.

This clonotype was picked up a small number of times. The chain combines TRBV2 with TRBJ2-7, with unresolved D. Deletions cut 0 bases from V and 4 bases from J, with 10 bases between. The CDR3 spans 14 residues. Germline lookup yields CDR1 SNHLY and CDR2 FYNNEI. The CDR3 DNA follows: TGTGCCAGCAGTGAAGCGCGGAGCCCGTACGAGCAGTACTTC. This codes for CASSEARSPYEQYF.